Listed below are T cell receptor beta chains from one sample, sequenced in a study of cytomegalovirus exposure and HLA in healthy donors. Using immunoSEQ multiplex PCR, the repertoire was profiled, and TCRdb retains in-frame clones only, with some absent. The sample holds about 130,000 clones, approximately 80% seen once. Sequenced material: PBMCs. Receptors were obtained from a male donor in good health and CMV-seronegative. CDR3s include the opening cysteine and the closing phenylalanine or tryptophan. Each record gives: clone size, V gene, J gene, D gene, CDR3 protein, CDR3 DNA. A D gene is named only where the DNA matches it firmly. For some rows the clone size is stated as once, few or many, or as a class when expanded; others skip it.

NA,TRBV18,TRBJ2-3,TRBD1,CASSPGTGSTDTQYF,TGTGCCAGCTCACCCGGGACAGGGAGCACAGATACGCAGTATTTT
NA,TRBV5-1,TRBJ2-7,NA,CASSLSSVTYEQYF,TGCGCCAGCAGCTTGTCATCGGTTACCTACGAGCAGTACTTC
NA,TRBV5-4,TRBJ2-1,TRBD2,CASSPAGTSGFEQFF,TGTGCCAGCAGCCCGGCCGGGACTAGCGGTTTTGAGCAGTTCTTC
NA,TRBV10-3,TRBJ2-7,NA,CAISDNPTPYEQYF,TGTGCCATCAGTGACAATCCGACTCCTTACGAGCAGTACTTC
few,TRBV19,TRBJ1-4,NA,CASNLRARGHEKLFF,TGTGCCAGTAATTTAAGGGCCAGGGGTCATGAAAAACTGTTTTTT
NA,TRBV18,TRBJ2-2,TRBD2,CASSPSTSGHTGELFF,TGTGCCAGCTCACCGTCTACTAGCGGACACACCGGGGAGCTGTTTTTT
NA,TRBV27,TRBJ2-5,NA,CASSSDYQETQYF,TGTGCCAGCAGTTCAGACTACCAAGAGACCCAGTACTTC
NA,TRBV7-6,TRBJ2-2,NA,CASTTPGDTGELFF,TGTGCCAGCACCACCCCCGGGGATACCGGGGAGCTGTTTTTT
NA,TRBV6-1,TRBJ2-1,TRBD1,CASSETWTGSEQFF,TGTGCCAGCAGTGAGACCTGGACAGGGAGTGAGCAGTTCTTC
NA,TRBV11-2,TRBJ1-2,NA,CASSFTRDTNYGYTF,TGTGCCAGCAGTTTCACCCGGGACACTAACTATGGCTACACCTTC